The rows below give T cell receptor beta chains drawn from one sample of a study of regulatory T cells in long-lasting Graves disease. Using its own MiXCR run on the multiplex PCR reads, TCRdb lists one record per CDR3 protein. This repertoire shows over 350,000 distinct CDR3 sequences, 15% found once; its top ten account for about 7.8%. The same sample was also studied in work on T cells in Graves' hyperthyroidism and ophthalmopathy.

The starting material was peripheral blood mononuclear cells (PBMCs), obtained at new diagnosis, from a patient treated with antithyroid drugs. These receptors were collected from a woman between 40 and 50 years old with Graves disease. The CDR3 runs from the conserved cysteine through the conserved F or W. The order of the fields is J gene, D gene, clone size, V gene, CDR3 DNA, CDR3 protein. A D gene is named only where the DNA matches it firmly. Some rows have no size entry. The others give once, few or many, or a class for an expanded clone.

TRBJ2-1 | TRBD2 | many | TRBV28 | TGTGCCAGCAGCTTTTCCCCGGCGGGAGGGCCACACAATGAGCAGTTCTTC | CASSFSPAGGPHNEQFF
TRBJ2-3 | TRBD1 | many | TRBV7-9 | TGTGCCAGCAGCTTGGGACAGGGAGAATCAGATACGCAGTATTTT | CASSLGQGESDTQYF
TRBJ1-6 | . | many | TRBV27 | TGTGCCAGCAGTTCCAACAGGGATGATTCACCCCTCCACTTT | CASSSNRDDSPLHF
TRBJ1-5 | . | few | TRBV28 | TGTGCCAGCAGACACGGAACCTATAGCAATCAGCCCCAGCATTTT | CASRHGTYSNQPQHF
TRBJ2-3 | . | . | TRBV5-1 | TGCGCCAGCAGCTTGGACGCAAGCCACACAGATGCGCAGTATTTT | CASSLDASHTDAQYF
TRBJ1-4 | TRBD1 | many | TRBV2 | TGTGCCAGCAGAGACAGGGAGGGAAAGGAAAAACTGTTTTTT | CASRDREGKEKLFF
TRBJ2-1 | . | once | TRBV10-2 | TGCGCCAGCAGTGAGTCGGAATATTGGCTAGCGGAGCAGTTCTTC | CASSESEYWLAEQFF
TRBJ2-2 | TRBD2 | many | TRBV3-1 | TGTGCCAGCAGCCCGGAATCTAGCGGGACCGGTAACGGGGAGCTGTTTTTT | CASSPESSGTGNGELFF
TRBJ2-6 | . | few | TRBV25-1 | TGTGCCAGCAGTGTTTCGCGGGGACACTCTGGGGCCAACGTCCTGACTTTC | CASSVSRGHSGANVLTF
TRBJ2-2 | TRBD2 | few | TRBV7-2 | TGTGCCAGCAGCCACGGACTAGCGGACGCCACCGGGGAGCTGCTTTTT | CASSHGLADATGELLF
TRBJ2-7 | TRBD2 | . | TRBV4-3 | TGCGCCAGCAGCCAAGACCCCCCTAGCGGGATCTACGAGCAGTACTTC | CASSQDPPSGIYEQYF
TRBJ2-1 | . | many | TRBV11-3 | TGTGCCAGCAGCTTAACGGACACCTCCGACCAGTTCTTC | CASSLTDTSDQFF
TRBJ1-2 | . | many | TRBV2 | TGTGCCAGCAGTGAAACGGGTGATGAACTCCCGTATGGCTACACCTTC | CASSETGDELPYGYTF
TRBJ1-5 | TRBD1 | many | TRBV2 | TGTGCCAGCAGTGAAGCCACAGGGGGCGGTCAGCCCCAGCATTTT | CASSEATGGGQPQHF
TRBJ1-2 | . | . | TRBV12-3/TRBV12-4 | TGTGCCAGCAGTCCCGGACGGGAGGGGGGCTACACCTTC | CASSPGREGGYTF
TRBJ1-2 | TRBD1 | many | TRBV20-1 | TGCAGTGCTAGAGATCGGGCAGGGGGCGATTATGGCTACACCTTC | CSARDRAGGDYGYTF
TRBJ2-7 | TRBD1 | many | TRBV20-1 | TGCAGTGCCGCGACAGGGCGTGGGTACGAGCAGTACTTC | CSAATGRGYEQYF
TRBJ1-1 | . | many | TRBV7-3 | TGTGCCAGCAGCTTAACGAGCGTTGGGGGAGGCACTGAAGCTTTCTTT | CASSLTSVGGGTEAFF
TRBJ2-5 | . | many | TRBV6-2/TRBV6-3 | TGTGCCAGCAGTTTGAACCCCGCGGGACAGACCCAGTACTTC | CASSLNPAGQTQYF
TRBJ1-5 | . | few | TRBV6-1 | TGTGCCAGCACCAATCCAGGGGTTGAGCCCCAGCATTTT | CASTNPGVEPQHF
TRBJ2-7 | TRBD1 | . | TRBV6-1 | TGTGCCAGCAGAGGACAGGGGGCGCGCTACGAGCAGTACTTC | CASRGQGARYEQYF
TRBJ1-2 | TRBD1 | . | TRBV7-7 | TGTGCTAGCAACCCGGGACAGGGTTCGGTCGGCTACACCTTC | CASNPGQGSVGYTF
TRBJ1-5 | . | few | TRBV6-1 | TGTGCCAGCAGTGAATGGGGGGCTCTCCGCTATAGCAATCAGCCCCAGCATTTT | CASSEWGALRYSNQPQHF
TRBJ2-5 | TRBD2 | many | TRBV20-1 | TGCAGTGCTAGGAAGGCGGGAGGTAGCCAAGAGACCCAGTACTTC | CSARKAGGSQETQYF
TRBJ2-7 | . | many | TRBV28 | TGTGCCAGCACCCAGGGAGGGCAGGGGGCTAACGAGCAGTACTTC | CASTQGGQGANEQYF
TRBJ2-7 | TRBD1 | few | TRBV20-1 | TGCAGTGCTTTAAGATACGGGACAGCCTACGAGCAGTACTTC | CSALRYGTAYEQYF
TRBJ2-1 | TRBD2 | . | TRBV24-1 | TGTGCCACCAGGGCGGGAGGGAGGGAAAGCTCCTACAATGAGCAGTTCTTC | CATRAGGRESSYNEQFF
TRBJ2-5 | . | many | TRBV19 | TGTGCCAGTAGTATAGATCGGGGGGAGACCCAGTACTTC | CASSIDRGETQYF
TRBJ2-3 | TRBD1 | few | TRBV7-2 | TGTGCCAGCACTCCGCAGGGGGCAAACGCAGATACGCAGTATTTT | CASTPQGANADTQYF
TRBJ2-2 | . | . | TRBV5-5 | TGTGCCAGCACCCCCTACCACACCGGGGAGCTGTTTTTT | CASTPYHTGELFF
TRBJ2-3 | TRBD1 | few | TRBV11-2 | TGTGCCAGCAGCTCCTACCTCCGGGACAGGGGTCCAAATGCGCAGTATTTT | CASSSYLRDRGPNAQYF
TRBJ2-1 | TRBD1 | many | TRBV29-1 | TGCAGCGTCCGGGACAGCTCCTACAATGAGCAGTTCTTC | CSVRDSSYNEQFF
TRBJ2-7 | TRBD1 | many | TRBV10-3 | TGTGCCATCAGTGAGTCGGACAGGGCCTCTAGCGAGCAGTACTTC | CAISESDRASSEQYF
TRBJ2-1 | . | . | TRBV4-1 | TGCGCCAGCAGCCCCCTGACGGGAGCATACAATGAGCAGTTCTTC | CASSPLTGAYNEQFF
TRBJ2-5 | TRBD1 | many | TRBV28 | TGTGCCAGCACTCCTAGGGGGCAGGGAGAACAAGAGACCCAGTACTTC | CASTPRGQGEQETQYF
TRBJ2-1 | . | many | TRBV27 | TGTGCCAGCAGTTTCGACGGGGCTAATGAGCAGTTCTTC | CASSFDGANEQFF
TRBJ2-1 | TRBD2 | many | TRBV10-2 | TGCGCCAGCAGGACGGGACTAGCGGGAGTTGAGCAGTTCTTC | CASRTGLAGVEQFF
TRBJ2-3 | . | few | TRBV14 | TGTGCCAGCAGCCAGAACAGTTTTACAGATACGCAGTATTTT | CASSQNSFTDTQYF
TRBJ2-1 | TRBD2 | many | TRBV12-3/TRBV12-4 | TGTGCCAGCAACCGGGAGGGCCTCAACAATGAGCAGTTCTTC | CASNREGLNNEQFF
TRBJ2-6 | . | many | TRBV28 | TGTGCCAGCAGTTTTACAACAGTCTCTGGGGCCAACGTCCTGACTTTC | CASSFTTVSGANVLTF
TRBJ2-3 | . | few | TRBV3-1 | TGTGCCAGCAGCCAGGACTACGGTTTCGGCACAGATACGCAGTATTTT | CASSQDYGFGTDTQYF
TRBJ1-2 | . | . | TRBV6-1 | TGTGCCAGCAGCAGCGGGGGAGGGCGTGGTGGCTACACCTTC | CASSSGGGRGGYTF
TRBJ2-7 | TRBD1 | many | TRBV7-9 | TGTGCCAGCAGCACACGGGACAGGGGGAAAGAGCAGTACTTC | CASSTRDRGKEQYF
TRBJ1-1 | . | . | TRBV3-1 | TGTGCCAGCAGCCTACAGGGTAAACCCGAAGCTTTCTTT | CASSLQGKPEAFF